This TCR beta chain was sequenced in a study of lymphopenia after photon versus proton radiotherapy (dated by TCRdb to about 2019). Broadly, across the study: The immunological effects of photon versus proton radiation therapy were compared in patients with gastrointestinal tumors who developed high-grade lymphopenia. The 20 patients in the cohort had gastrointestinal tumors, were treated with either photon or proton therapy, and subsequently developed lymphopenia. The goal of the study was to characterize the differences between the two radiation modalities in how they affect the immune system.

This clone has only a few counts. The antigen it binds to is not known. No base qualities exist here, and no much larger clone lies one base off it. What the authors observed across the whole study: Proton-treated patients stayed relatively stable during treatment, while photon-treated patients lost naive T cells and TCR diversity and gained effector/memory populations. After the lymphocyte count nadir, photon-treated repertoires showed oligoclonal expansion, especially of CD8+ Temra cells, which drove the drop in diversity. The survival association was examined only in patients who died, and the authors described better survival with proton therapy as a possibility, not as a demonstrated result. Across the cohort, among patients who died, a greater drop in TCR diversity after the nadir was inversely correlated with overall survival time.

Library preparation used the immunoSEQ multiplex PCR assay. Deep sequencing of rearranged TCR beta loci, alongside multiparametric flow cytometry, was used to profile T cell repertoires. What TCRdb holds here is the immuneACCESS table cut down to in-frame rearrangements. Part of the clones is not present; checked against another copy, under half of the missing clones reflect an unresolved V gene, and the others are unexplained. In this sample the table shows under 25,000 clones, around 85% of which occur a single time. The leading ten clones occupy around 20% of the sample. Trimming costs V 2 bases and J 4 bases, and their ends lie 12 bases apart. There are 15 amino acids in the CDR3, from cysteine to phenylalanine inclusive. CDR3 DNA only is kept here, 45 bases in frame from base 1. Based on the germline V gene, the CDR1 and CDR2 sequences are SGHRS and YFSETQ.

This receptor was obtained from a man aged 60 to 69 with pancreatic cancer. This chain is built from TRBV5-1 and TRBJ2-2; TRBD1 is a possible D gene, resting on 6 matching bases. Sequenced here: peripheral blood, sampled from a patient treated with photon-based radiotherapy. The bases are TGCGCCAGCAGCTTCACAGGGTGGGTCACCGGGGAGCTGTTTTTT. The translation is CASSFTGWVTGELFF.